One and the same sample provided the 5 T cell receptor beta chains below, sequenced in a study of T cells in Graves' hyperthyroidism and ophthalmopathy. RNA transcripts yielded amplified TCR beta CDR3 regions. TCR CDR3 regions were first amplified by RT-PCR with HTBI primers. TCRdb recomputed calls from the multiplex PCR reads with MiXCR, one row per CDR3 protein. The table has under 650,000 distinct CDR3 sequences, around 15% seen once. Sequencing used blood. The receptor set was obtained from a woman aged 25 to 45 with Graves' hyperthyroidism.

The chain couples TRBV20-1 to TRBJ2-5; TRBD2 might be the D (5 bases). CDR1 DFQATT and CDR2 SNEGSKA come from the germline V gene (reference sequence). The CDR3 is made up of 15 amino acids. Trimming removed 1 base at V and 3 bases at J, with 15 bases between. The CDR3, as DNA: TGCAGTGCTAGAGGAGGGATTGGGCGGGAAGAGACCCAGTACTTC. The encoded protein is CSARGGIGREETQYF.

In this sample, this clonotype turned up many times. The chain joins TRBV10-1 to TRBJ1-1; perhaps TRBD1 as D (6 bases). This CDR3 comprises 14 residues. Trimming removed 6 bases from V and 7 bases from J, with 18 bases in between. Germline CDR1 is WNHNN and CDR2 is SYGVQD (reference sequence). The CDR3: CASRPNRDSVEAFF. As DNA, the CDR3 is TGCGCCAGCAGACCGAACAGGGACTCGGTTGAAGCTTTCTTT.

The chain joins TRBV7-9 to TRBJ2-4; the D gene is possibly TRBD2 (6 bases). The CDR3 is 13 residues long. V was trimmed by 3 bases and J by 7 bases, leaving 10 bases between them. CDR1 is SEHNR, CDR2 FQNEAQ, per germline (reference sequence). This CDR3 is CASSFDRGNIQYF. Here the CDR3 DNA reads TGTGCCAGCAGCTTTGACCGGGGGAACATTCAGTACTTC.

Ten or more counts support this clonotype. The chain recombines TRBV3-1 with TRBJ2-7; D is unresolved. The germline V gene has CDR1 LGHDT and CDR2 YNNKEL (reference sequence). Trimming took off 0 bases at V and 3 bases at J, with 6 bases between the two ends. The CDR3 has 13 residues. The CDR3 DNA is TGTGCCAGCAGCCAAGAGTCTAACTACGAGCAGTACTTC. Amino acid sequence: CASSQESNYEQYF.

This clonotype was seen only a few times. The chain combines TRBV5-1 with TRBJ1-6; 9 nucleotides align to TRBD1. Trimming took 3 bases from V and 6 from J; bases not matched to a gene: 4. Germline values: CDR1 SGHRS, CDR2 YFSETQ. The CDR3 length is 15 residues. For the CDR3, the DNA is TGCGCCAGCAGCTCCAGGGACAGGGCTAATTCACCCCTCCACTTT. Protein: CASSSRDRANSPLHF.